The 19 T cell receptor beta chains in this list originate from one sample, sequenced in a study of shared clonotypes between healthy human individuals. Only in-frame clones appear in the TCRdb table, and some are missing; sequencing was by immunoSEQ multiplex PCR. The sample consists of 2.3 million or so clones, more than 80% of them appearing once. The sequenced sample was naive CD4+ T cells from PBMCs. The subset: CD45RA+ positively selected. The receptors come from a man aged 18 to 30 in good health. Some clones in this sample may be carry-over from other donors' samples.

The genes are TRBV6-1 and TRBJ2-1; D is ambiguous. V lost 8 bases and J 6 bases, leaving 11 bases between the germline ends. CDR1 is MNHNS and CDR2 is SASEGT in the germline V gene. The CDR3 sequence is 12 residues long. The DNA of the CDR3 is TGTGCCAGCCCTTCATTCGCCAATGAGCAGTTCTTC. This codes for CASPSFANEQFF.

As for this clone: In the same sample, other DNA sequences code for this CDR3. The V and J genes are TRBV28 and TRBJ1-2; D is ambiguous. The CDR3 has 12 amino acids. Germline V lookup: CDR1 MDHEN, CDR2 SYDVKM. The V and J ends lost 3 bases and 5 bases respectively, with 7 bases between them. The CDR3 sequence: CASSLFRYGYTF. The DNA for the CDR3 is TGTGCCAGCAGTTTGTTTCGGTATGGCTACACCTTC.

The chain links TRBV5-1 to TRBJ2-3, with 8 bases matching TRBD1. The germline V gene has CDR1 SGHRS and CDR2 YFSETQ. The CDR3 loop spans 15 amino acids. After removal of 4 bases from V and 3 bases from J, the junction contained 7 bases not matched to a gene. The CDR3 loop is CASSDGQGRTDTQYF. For the CDR3, the DNA is TGCGCCAGCAGCGACGGACAGGGACGGACAGATACGCAGTATTTT.

This rearrangement joins TRBV7-3 to TRBJ1-2, with D hard to call. Trimming stripped 0 bases from V and 6 bases from J, with 14 bases between. Germline loops: CDR1 SGHTA, CDR2 FQGTGA. The CDR3 covers 15 residues. The DNA for the CDR3 is TGTGCCAGCAGCTTAACGGCCCGCAGCGAGAATGGCTACACCTTC. Amino acid sequence: CASSLTARSENGYTF.

This chain joins TRBV15 and TRBJ2-7, with 12 bases matching TRBD1. The length of the CDR3 is 16 residues. Looked up from germline, CDR1 is LNHNV and CDR2 is YYDKDF (reference sequence). After removal of 0 bases from V and 6 bases from J, the junction contained 6 bases not matched to a gene. The CDR3 is CATSRDRGTGGLEQYF. CDR3 DNA sequence: TGTGCCACCAGCAGAGACCGGGGGACAGGGGGCCTCGAGCAGTACTTC. Complete variable domain (other parts from reference TRBV15 and TRBJ2-7): DAMVIQNPRYQVTQFGKPVTLSCSQTLNHNVMYWYQQKSSQAPKLLFHYYDKDFNNEADTPDNFQSRRPNTSFCFLDIRSPGLGDTAMYLCATSRDRGTGGLEQYFGPGTRLTVT.

This chain joins TRBV25-1 and TRBJ2-1, with a possible D match to TRBD1 (6 bases). CDR3 size: 16 residues. CDR1 and CDR2 from the germline V gene are MGHDK and SYGVNS. Trimming took off 10 bases at V and 2 bases at J, with 21 bases between the two ends. CDR3 nucleotides: TGTGCCACCTCAGGGGATTCAGTAGGGGCCTACAATGAGCAGTTCTTC. Protein sequence: CATSGDSVGAYNEQFF.

The V and J genes are TRBV7-9 and TRBJ1-4; maybe TRBD1 (5 bases). Trimming left V 7 bases short and J 6 bases short, with 18 bases between. The CDR3 is 15 residues long. Germline values: CDR1 SEHNR, CDR2 FQNEAQ (reference sequence). This chain's CDR3 is CASTPRSQGYEKLFF. The DNA of the CDR3 is TGTGCCAGCACCCCTCGGAGCCAGGGATATGAAAAACTGTTTTTT.

As concerns this clone: In the same sample, other DNA sequences code for this CDR3. The rearrangement links TRBV18 to TRBJ2-5, with TRBD2 matching 8 bases. The CDR3 is 15 amino acids. Germline loops: CDR1 KGHSH, CDR2 LQKENI. Trimming removed 3 bases from V and 1 base from J; junction bases left unmatched: 4. CDR3 sequence: CASSPGLAGQETQYF. In nucleotides, the CDR3 is TGTGCCAGCTCACCCGGACTAGCTGGCCAAGAGACCCAGTACTTC. Supplemented by reference TRBV18 and TRBJ2-5, the full variable domain reads NAGVMQNPRHLVRRRGQEARLRCSPMKGHSHVYWYRQLPEEGLKFMVYLQKENIIDESGMPKERFSAEFPKEGPSILRIQQVVRGDSAAYFCASSPGLAGQETQYFGPGTRLLVL.

This rearrangement joins TRBV7-8 to TRBJ2-3; TRBD2 matches 7 bases. CDR1 is SGHVS and CDR2 is FQNEAQ in the germline V gene. The length of the CDR3 is 15 residues. The V and J ends lost 5 bases and 1 base, in that order; junction bases with no gene match: 6. CDR3: CASSQTSSRTDTQYF. As DNA, the CDR3 is TGTGCCAGCAGCCAGACTAGCTCCCGCACAGATACGCAGTATTTT. Filled out from reference TRBV7-8 and TRBJ2-3, the complete variable domain reads GAGVSQSPRYKVAKRGQDVALRCDPISGHVSLFWYQQALGQGPEFLTYFQNEAQLDKSGLPSDRFFAERPEGSVSTLKIQRTQQEDSAVYLCASSQTSSRTDTQYFGPGTRLTVL.

The chain carries TRBV7-3 and TRBJ2-2; 13 bases agree with TRBD2. With V trimmed by 5 bases and J by 1 base, 7 bases remained unmatched. The CDR3 covers 18 residues. Germline V gives CDR1 SGHTA, CDR2 FQGTGA. CDR3 sequence: CASSLRLAGGGNTGELFF. DNA of the CDR3: TGTGCCAGCAGCCTCCGACTAGCGGGAGGCGGGAACACCGGGGAGCTGTTTTTT.

The chain has TRBV7-8 and TRBJ2-5; 7 positions agree with TRBD2. CDR3 length: 15 residues. V was pared by 5 bases and J by 7 bases, with 13 bases of the junction left unmatched. The germline V gene has CDR1 SGHVS and CDR2 FQNEAQ. The CDR3 DNA follows: TGTGCCAGCAGCCCCAAGCGGGATGTGGCTCCGACCCAGTACTTC. Protein: CASSPKRDVAPTQYF.

V and J are TRBV15 and TRBJ2-3; 9 nucleotides align to TRBD2. The CDR3 has 16 amino acids. CDR1 is LNHNV and CDR2 is YYDKDF in the germline V gene (reference sequence). The J segment lost 4 bases and the V segment lost 0 bases, leaving 5 bases of the junction unmatched. This CDR3 is CATSREWSGRSDTQYF. The DNA for the CDR3 is TGTGCCACCAGCAGAGAATGGAGCGGGAGGTCAGATACGCAGTATTTT.

The rearrangement joins TRBV5-1 to TRBJ2-6; D is unclear. Germline CDR1 reads SGHRS; CDR2 reads YFSETQ. The CDR3 runs 15 residues. The V end was cut by 4 bases, the J end by 0 bases, with 8 bases between. In DNA, the CDR3 is TGCGCCAGCAGCCAACCCAGCTCTGGGGCCAACGTCCTGACTTTC. Protein product: CASSQPSSGANVLTF.

This chain links TRBV19 with TRBJ2-5; a possible D gene is TRBD1 (6 bases). CDR1 and CDR2 from the germline V gene are LNHDA and SQIVND (reference sequence). V was pared by 3 bases and J by 3 bases, with 14 bases between. The CDR3 runs 15 residues. The CDR3, as DNA: TGTGCCAGTAGTATTTCGGGGACACAAAAAGAGACCCAGTACTTC. Translating gives CASSISGTQKETQYF.

The V gene is TRBV6-5, the J gene TRBJ1-2; D may be TRBD1 (5 bases). The CDR3 spans 14 residues. The germline CDR1 and CDR2 sequences are MNHEY and SVGAGI. Trimming took off 6 bases at V and 4 bases at J, with 15 bases between the two ends. CDR3 residues: CASRSAGGGYGYTF. The CDR3 DNA reads TGTGCCAGCAGATCGGCCGGGGGGGGCTATGGCTACACCTTC.

The rearrangement joins TRBV25-1 to TRBJ1-1, with D unclear. CDR3 length: 13 residues. Trimming pared 7 bases from V and 4 bases from J, leaving 13 bases between. Germline lookup yields CDR1 MGHDK and CDR2 SYGVNS. The CDR3 sequence: CASMALSGTEAFF. The CDR3 coding sequence is TGTGCCAGCATGGCCCTCTCGGGCACTGAAGCTTTCTTT.

The chain couples TRBV28 to TRBJ2-1; D not resolved. The germline V gene has CDR1 MDHEN and CDR2 SYDVKM. The V gene lost 3 bases and the J gene lost 8 bases, with 5 bases spanning the gap. The CDR3 contains 11 residues. The CDR3 nucleotides read TGTGCCAGCAGTTTCTCGGATGAGCAGTTCTTC. It specifies CASSFSDEQFF.

The genes are TRBV5-6 and TRBJ2-1, with 14 bases lining up with TRBD2. Germline CDR1 SGHDT, CDR2 YYEEEE. V dropped 4 bases and J dropped 10; count of bases not matched to a gene: 10. This CDR3 is 16 amino acids long. CDR3 bases: TGTGCCAGCAGCATGCTGGGACTAGCGGGAGTGAGGGAGCAGTTCTTC. This codes for CASSMLGLAGVREQFF.

This chain connects TRBV7-9 to TRBJ1-2; 7 positions agree with TRBD1. J gave up 8 bases and V 5 bases, and 8 bases lay outside the gene matches. Germline CDR1 and CDR2: SEHNR and FQNEAQ (reference sequence). The CDR3 has 13 residues. CDR3 region: CASSPLRDSGYTF. In DNA, the CDR3 is TGTGCCAGCAGCCCCCTTCGGGACAGCGGCTACACCTTC.